The 4 T cell receptor beta chains below all came from one sample that was sequenced in a study of blood T cell repertoires in COVID-19 (TCRdb year 2020). Library creation used the immunoSEQ multiplex PCR assay. The clones in this table, taken by TCRdb from immuneACCESS, are in-frame only. Not every clone is retained; where verified, under half of the shortfall comes from an unresolved V gene, and the cause of the rest is unknown. The sample contains some 340,000 clones, about 85% of them found a single time. More than 3% of the sample goes to the ten largest clones. The material sequenced was peripheral blood. The receptors shown here come from a woman aged 18-29 years with acute or convalescent COVID-19.

V gene TRBV2 combines with J gene TRBJ1-5; D is perhaps TRBD1 (5 bases). Trimming cost V 7 bases and J 4 bases, with 17 bases left between them. Per germline, CDR1 SNHLY and CDR2 FYNNEI. This CDR3 contains 15 residues. CDR3 coding DNA: TGTGCCAGCACCCGGGGGGGTTTTGAAAATCAGCCCCAGCATTTT. Its protein is CASTRGGFENQPQHF.

CDR3 sequence: CASSATSGPDYEQYF. CDR3 nucleotide sequence: TGTGCCAGCAGCGCGACTAGCGGGCCCGATTACGAGCAGTACTTC. The rearrangement links TRBV9 to TRBJ2-7; 10 bases are shared with TRBD2. V lost 3 bases, J lost 4 bases, and 7 bases stayed unmatched. The germline gives CDR1 SGDLS, CDR2 YYNGEE. The CDR3 spans 15 residues.

This chain connects TRBV2 to TRBJ1-5; D uncertain. The CDR3 spans 13 residues. The V end lost 4 bases, the J end lost 1 base, and 5 bases lay between the germline ends. CDR1 and CDR2 (germline): SNHLY, FYNNEI. The CDR3 DNA reads TGTGCCAGCAGTGTTGAGAGCAATCAGCCCCAGCATTTT. As protein: CASSVESNQPQHF. Together with reference TRBV2 and TRBJ1-5, the CDR3 gives the full variable domain: EPEVTQTPSHQVTQMGQEVILRCVPISNHLYFYWYRQILGQKVEFLVSFYNNEISEKSEIFDDQFSVERPDGSNFTLKIRSTKLEDSAMYFCASSVESNQPQHFGDGTRLSIL.

The genes are TRBV10-2 and TRBJ1-5; no firm D call. The CDR3 totals 14 residues. V dropped 5 bases and J dropped 1 base, with 9 bases sitting between them. CDR1 WSHSY and CDR2 SAAADI come from the germline V gene. The CDR3 region has the DNA TGCGCCAGCAGTCCGGTACAGAGCAATCAGCCCCAGCATTTT. It is translated as CASSPVQSNQPQHF.